This is a list of T cell receptor beta chains from one sample in a study of T-cell memory formation after mild COVID-19. TCRdb itself ran the 5' RACE reads through MiXCR, one entry per CDR3 protein. The profile shows 120,000 or so distinct CDR3 sequences, about 15% of them singletons. Material: PBMCs or a T cell subset sorted from them (not recorded which). These receptors all come from an adult woman who had mild COVID-19 (a few samples of this study predate the infection). Cell type and time point are not known. Each CDR3 is given with its conserved first and last residue. Fields, in order: J gene, D gene, CDR3 length, clone size, V gene, CDR3 DNA, CDR3 protein. A D gene is named only where the DNA matches it firmly. The size of a clone is reported for some rows only, either as once, few or many, or as a class for expanded clones.

TRBJ2-5 TRBD2 15 . TRBV24-1 TGTGCCACCAGTGATTTCTGGGGGGGCCAAGAGACCCAGTACTTC CATSDFWGGQETQYF
TRBJ2-3 . 16 . TRBV9 TGTGCCAGCAGCGTAGGAACCAGCGGACTCACAGATACGCAGTATTTT CASSVGTSGLTDTQYF
TRBJ2-3 TRBD1 15 few TRBV24-1 TGTGCCACCAGTGATCCGGGACAGGGGGCAGATACGCAGTATTTT CATSDPGQGADTQYF
TRBJ2-3 . 12 . TRBV12-3/TRBV12-4 TGTGCCAGCAGTTATGGATTAGATACGCAGTATTTT CASSYGLDTQYF
TRBJ2-1 TRBD1 14 few TRBV24-1 TGTGCCACCAGTGAAGGGACAGTGTACAATGAGCAGTTCTTC CATSEGTVYNEQFF
TRBJ2-5 TRBD2 17 few TRBV15 TGTGCCACCAGATCCGGGACTAGCGGGGGGAACCTAGAGACCCAGTACTTC CATRSGTSGGNLETQYF
TRBJ2-2 . 13 . TRBV12-3/TRBV12-4 TGTGCCAGCAGTTTAAGGGCTGTCGGGGAGCTGTTTTTT CASSLRAVGELFF
TRBJ2-3 . 16 . TRBV28 TGTGCCAGCAGCCGCTCCGGGGCCAGGGGGGCCGGTACGCAGTATTTT CASSRSGARGAGTQYF
TRBJ2-7 . 11 few TRBV2 TGTGCCAGCAGGCGGGCCTACGAGCAGTACTTC CASRRAYEQYF
TRBJ2-1 . 14 few TRBV12-3/TRBV12-4 TGTGCCAGCAGTGGCCTAGCGATCTACAATGAGCAGTTCTTC CASSGLAIYNEQFF
TRBJ2-5 . 12 . TRBV6-1 TGTGCCAGCACGCTAGAGGGAGAGACCCAGTACTTC CASTLEGETQYF
TRBJ2-2 . 16 many TRBV7-2 TGTGCCAGCACTCCGGGGGACTCACTGAACACCGGGGAGCTGTTTTTT CASTPGDSLNTGELFF
TRBJ2-5 TRBD1 16 . TRBV3-1 TGTGCCAGCAGCCAAGATTGGACAGGGGAATTGGGGACCCAGTACTTC CASSQDWTGELGTQYF
TRBJ2-2 . 15 few TRBV24-1 TGTGCCATCGAAAGAGCGGCCTCGAACACCGGGGAGCTGTTTTTT CAIERAASNTGELFF
TRBJ1-1 . 13 . TRBV11-2 TGTGCCAGCAGCTTCAAGGGGCGGGTTGAAGCTTTCTTT CASSFKGRVEAFF
TRBJ2-5 . 17 . TRBV7-2 TGTGCCAGCAGCTTAGATGAACGGAGCTTGGGCTCGGGGACCCAGTACTTC CASSLDERSLGSGTQYF
TRBJ2-3 TRBD2 14 few TRBV6-6 TGTGCCAGCAGTCCCGGGACTAGCGGGGGTACGCAGTATTTT CASSPGTSGGTQYF
TRBJ2-1 TRBD1 13 . TRBV11-3 TGTGCCAGCAGCTCACGACAGGGGAATGAGCAGTTCTTC CASSSRQGNEQFF
TRBJ2-5 TRBD1 15 . TRBV4-1 TGCGCCAGCAGCCAAGCCGGGACAGGCGGCGAGACCCAGTACTTC CASSQAGTGGETQYF
TRBJ2-2 . 14 . TRBV7-6 TGTGCCAGCAGCTTAGACGGCGCGACCGGGGAGCTGTTTTTT CASSLDGATGELFF
TRBJ2-5 TRBD2 16 few TRBV7-9 TGTGCCAGCAGCTTACGTCCATCGGGAGGCCAAGAGACCCAGTACTTC CASSLRPSGGQETQYF
TRBJ2-2 . 16 . TRBV7-8 TGTGCCAGCAGCTTAGGTCCGACAGGGAACACCGGGGAGCTGTTTTTT CASSLGPTGNTGELFF
TRBJ2-2 . 14 few TRBV25-1 TGTGCCACCACCCGTTCTCCGAACACCGGGGAGCTGTTTTTT CATTRSPNTGELFF
TRBJ2-5 . 13 few TRBV6-5 TGTGCCAGCAGTTGGGCGGAACAAGAGACCCAGTACTTC CASSWAEQETQYF
TRBJ2-1 . 13 . TRBV7-8 TGTGCCAGCAGCTCCGAGACTGGAAATGAGCAGTTCTTC CASSSETGNEQFF
TRBJ2-1 TRBD2 15 . TRBV6-5 TGTGCCAGCAGCTTAGCGGGAGGGGGCTACAATGAGCAGTTCTTC CASSLAGGGYNEQFF
TRBJ2-3 . 13 . TRBV12-3/TRBV12-4 TGTGCCAGCCGTTGGGGGAGCACAGATACGCAGTATTTT CASRWGSTDTQYF
TRBJ2-7 . 13 few TRBV5-1 TGCGCCAGCAGGGACGCCGAGGCGGGCGAGCAGTACTTC CASRDAEAGEQYF
TRBJ1-2 TRBD1 15 few TRBV24-1 TGTGCCACCAGTGGCCGGGACAGGGGTGACTATGGCTACACCTTC CATSGRDRGDYGYTF
TRBJ2-1 . 15 few TRBV5-5 TGTGCCAGCAGCTTGCAGGTCGGTGGGGGGAATGAGCAGTTCTTC CASSLQVGGGNEQFF
TRBJ2-7 . 13 . TRBV5-1 TGCGCCAGCAGCTTGGAGGCGTTGGGCGAGCAGTACTTC CASSLEALGEQYF
TRBJ2-3 TRBD1 15 . TRBV11-3 TGTGCCAGCAGCTCGGGACAGATCAGCACAGATACGCAGTATTTT CASSSGQISTDTQYF
TRBJ2-6 . 16 few TRBV4-1 TGCGCCAGCAGCAAAGGCGTCGCCTCTGGGGCCAACGTCCTGACTTTC CASSKGVASGANVLTF
TRBJ1-1 . 14 few TRBV11-2 TGTGCCAGCAGCTTAGGGGCGGTTAACACTGAAGCTTTCTTT CASSLGAVNTEAFF
TRBJ2-2 . 16 few TRBV9 TGTGCCAGCAGCGTAGGGATCCAGCCGAGGACCGGGGAGCTGTTTTTT CASSVGIQPRTGELFF
TRBJ2-7 TRBD1 15 many TRBV7-9 TGTGCCAGCAGCTTGCAGGGGGACCTTACCTACGAGCAGTACTTC CASSLQGDLTYEQYF
TRBJ2-7 TRBD2 17 . TRBV4-2 TGTGCCAGCAGCCAAGAGCGGGCTAGCGGGGGTTGGAACGAGCAGTACTTC CASSQERASGGWNEQYF
TRBJ2-5 TRBD2 20 . TRBV6-2/TRBV6-3 TGTGCCAGCAGTAACCGACAGGTCTATCGACTAGCGGCCTTCCAAGAGACCCAGTACTTC CASSNRQVYRLAAFQETQYF
TRBJ1-2 . 13 . TRBV29-1 TGCAGCGTTGGAGGACTGGGGGACTATGGCTACACCTTC CSVGGLGDYGYTF
TRBJ2-7 . 15 once TRBV5-1 TGCGCCAGCAGCAATGAGGGACGGGTCTCCTACGAGCAGTACTTC CASSNEGRVSYEQYF
TRBJ1-3 . 15 . TRBV21-1 TGTGCCAGCAGCAAAGGGACGGAGACTGGAAACACCATATATTTT CASSKGTETGNTIYF
TRBJ2-1 TRBD1 15 . TRBV5-4 TGTGCCAGCAGCTTGGGGTCAGGGGGCCTCGATGAGCAGTTCTTC CASSLGSGGLDEQFF
TRBJ2-5 . 16 few TRBV7-9 TGTGCCAGCAGCTTAAGGGGAAGGGCCCACCAAGAGACCCAGTACTTC CASSLRGRAHQETQYF
TRBJ2-7 . 15 . TRBV11-2 TGTGCCAGCAGCGCCCTAAAATGGGACCCCTACGAGCAGTACTTC CASSALKWDPYEQYF
TRBJ2-7 . 12 few TRBV7-2 TGTGCCAGCAGCTTAGGGAGGGTCGAGCAGTACTTC CASSLGRVEQYF
TRBJ2-3 . 12 . TRBV30 TGTGCCTGGAGTGTCCTCACAGATACGCAGTATTTT CAWSVLTDTQYF
TRBJ2-1 . 15 . TRBV9 TGTGCCAGCAGCGATCGGGACCGTACCTACAATGAGCAGTTCTTC CASSDRDRTYNEQFF
TRBJ2-3 . 13 many TRBV5-6 TGTGCCAGCAGCCCCGAGACAGGACATACGCAGTATTTT CASSPETGHTQYF
TRBJ1-5 . 12 . TRBV12-3/TRBV12-4 TGTGCCACTAAGTATAGCAATCAGCCCCAGCATTTT CATKYSNQPQHF
TRBJ2-5 . 15 few TRBV11-2 TGTGCCAGCAGCTTAGAGGCGTCAGGGATCGGGACCCAGTACTTC CASSLEASGIGTQYF
TRBJ2-7 TRBD2 14 . TRBV29-1 TGCAGCGTTGAATCGGGGGGGCCCCCCTACGAGCAGTACTTC CSVESGGPPYEQYF
TRBJ2-2 . 15 . TRBV5-5 TGTGCCAGCAGCTTGGCGGCAGGAGGAACCGGGGAGCTGTTTTTT CASSLAAGGTGELFF
TRBJ2-1 TRBD1 15 . TRBV7-2 TGTGCCAGCAGCTCCGACAGGGGGGCCTACAATGAGCAGTTCTTC CASSSDRGAYNEQFF
TRBJ1-2 TRBD1 13 . TRBV7-8 TGTGCCAGCAGCTTAGTAACAGGGGGTGGCTACACCTTC CASSLVTGGGYTF
TRBJ2-7 . 13 . TRBV5-6 TGTGCCAGCAGCCCCCGTGGTTCCTACGAGCAGTACTTC CASSPRGSYEQYF
TRBJ2-2 . 15 . TRBV7-9 TGTGCCAGCAGCTCCCCGGGACGTCCGTTCGGGGAGCTGTTTTTT CASSSPGRPFGELFF
TRBJ1-2 . 10 . TRBV12-3/TRBV12-4 TGTGCCAGCAGTTTAGGCGGCTACACCTTC CASSLGGYTF